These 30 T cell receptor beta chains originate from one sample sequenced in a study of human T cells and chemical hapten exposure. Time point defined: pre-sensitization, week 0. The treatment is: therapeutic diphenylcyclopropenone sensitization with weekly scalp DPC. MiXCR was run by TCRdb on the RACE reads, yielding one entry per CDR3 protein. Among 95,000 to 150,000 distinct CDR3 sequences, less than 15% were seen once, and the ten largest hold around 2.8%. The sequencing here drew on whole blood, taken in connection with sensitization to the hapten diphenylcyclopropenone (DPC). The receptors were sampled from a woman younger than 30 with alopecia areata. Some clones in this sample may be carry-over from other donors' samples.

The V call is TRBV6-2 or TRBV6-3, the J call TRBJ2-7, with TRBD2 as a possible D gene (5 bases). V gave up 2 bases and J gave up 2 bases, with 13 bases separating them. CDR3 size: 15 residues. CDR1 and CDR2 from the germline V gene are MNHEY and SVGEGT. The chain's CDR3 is CASSYGGELTYEQYF. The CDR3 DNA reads TGTGCCAGCAGTTACGGTGGGGAGCTAACCTACGAGCAGTACTTC.

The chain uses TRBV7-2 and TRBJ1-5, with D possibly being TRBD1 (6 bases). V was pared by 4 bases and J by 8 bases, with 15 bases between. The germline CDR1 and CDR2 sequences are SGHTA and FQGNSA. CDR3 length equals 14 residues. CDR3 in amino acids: CASSSQGLQEPQHF. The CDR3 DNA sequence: TGTGCCAGCAGCTCGCAGGGGCTTCAGGAGCCCCAGCATTTT.

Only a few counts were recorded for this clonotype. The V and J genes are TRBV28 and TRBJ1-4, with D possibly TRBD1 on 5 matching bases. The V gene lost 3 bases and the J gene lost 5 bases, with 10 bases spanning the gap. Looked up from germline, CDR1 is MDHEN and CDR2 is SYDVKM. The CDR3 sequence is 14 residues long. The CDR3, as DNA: TGTGCCAGCAGTTTGCCAGGGCCCAATGAAAAACTGTTTTTT. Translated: CASSLPGPNEKLFF. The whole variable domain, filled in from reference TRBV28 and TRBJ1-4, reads DVKVTQSSRYLVKRTGEKVFLECVQDMDHENMFWYRQDPGLGLRLIYFSYDVKMKEKGDIPEGYSVSREKKERFSLILESASTNQTSMYLCASSLPGPNEKLFFGSGTQLSVL.

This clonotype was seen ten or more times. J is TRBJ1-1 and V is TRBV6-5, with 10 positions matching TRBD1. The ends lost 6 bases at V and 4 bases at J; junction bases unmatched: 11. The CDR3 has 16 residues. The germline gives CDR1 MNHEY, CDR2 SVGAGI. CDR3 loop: CASSRRQGAGSTEAFF. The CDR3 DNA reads TGTGCCAGCAGCCGAAGACAGGGGGCTGGGAGCACTGAAGCTTTCTTT.

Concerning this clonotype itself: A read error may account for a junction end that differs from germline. CDR3 residues: CSARISAQNSSLHF. In nucleotides, the CDR3 is TGCAGTGCTAGAATCTCAGCCCAAAATTCATCCCTCCACTTT. V and J are TRBV20-1 and TRBJ1-6; D remains unclear. The CDR3 covers 14 residues. Germline V gene data show CDR1 as DFQATT and CDR2 as SNEGSKA (reference sequence).

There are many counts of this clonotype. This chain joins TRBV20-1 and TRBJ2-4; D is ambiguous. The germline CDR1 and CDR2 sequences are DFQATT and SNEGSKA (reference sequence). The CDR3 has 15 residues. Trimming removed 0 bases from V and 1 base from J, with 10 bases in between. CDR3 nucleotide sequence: TGCAGTGCTAGAGATCGGCTCGGTGCCAAAAACATTCAGTACTTC. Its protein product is CSARDRLGAKNIQYF.

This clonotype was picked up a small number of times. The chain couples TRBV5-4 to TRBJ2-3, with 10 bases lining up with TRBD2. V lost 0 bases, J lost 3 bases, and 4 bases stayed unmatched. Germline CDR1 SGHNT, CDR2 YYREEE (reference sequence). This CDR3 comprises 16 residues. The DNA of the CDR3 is TGTGCCAGCAGCTTGGCAGCGGGGGGGCCAACAGATACGCAGTATTTT. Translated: CASSLAAGGPTDTQYF.

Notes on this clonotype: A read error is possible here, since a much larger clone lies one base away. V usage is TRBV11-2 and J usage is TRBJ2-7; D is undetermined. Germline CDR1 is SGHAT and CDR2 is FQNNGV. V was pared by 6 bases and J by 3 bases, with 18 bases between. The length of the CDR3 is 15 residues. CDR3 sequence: CASSISRQVVYEQYF. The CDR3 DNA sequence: TGTGCCAGCAGTATATCTCGGCAGGTGGTCTACGAGCAGTACTTC.

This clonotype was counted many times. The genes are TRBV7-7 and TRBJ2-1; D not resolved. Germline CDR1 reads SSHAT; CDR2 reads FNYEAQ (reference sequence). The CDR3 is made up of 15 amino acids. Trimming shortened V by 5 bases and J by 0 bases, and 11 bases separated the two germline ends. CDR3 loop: CASSPDASSYNEQFF. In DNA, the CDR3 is TGTGCCAGCAGCCCCGACGCGAGCTCCTACAATGAGCAGTTCTTC.

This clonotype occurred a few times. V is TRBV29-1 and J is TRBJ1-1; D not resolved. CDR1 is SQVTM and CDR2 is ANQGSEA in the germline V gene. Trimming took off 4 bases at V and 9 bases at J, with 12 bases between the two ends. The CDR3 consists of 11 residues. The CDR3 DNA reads TGCAGCGTTGTGGGTCGGACCCAAGCTTTCTTT. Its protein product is CSVVGRTQAFF. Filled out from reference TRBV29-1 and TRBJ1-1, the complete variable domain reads SAVISQKPSRDICQRGTSLTIQCQVDSQVTMMFWYRQQPGQSLTLIATANQGSEATYESGFVIDKFPISRPNLTFSTLTVSNMSPEDSSIYLCSVVGRTQAFFGQGTRLTVV.

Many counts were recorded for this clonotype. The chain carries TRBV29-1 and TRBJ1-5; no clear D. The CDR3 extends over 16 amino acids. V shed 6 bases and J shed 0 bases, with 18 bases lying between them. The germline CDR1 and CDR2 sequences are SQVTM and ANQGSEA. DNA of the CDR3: TGCAGCGTCAAGTTAGGCGCGCCTTATAGCAATCAGCCCCAGCATTTT. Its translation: CSVKLGAPYSNQPQHF.

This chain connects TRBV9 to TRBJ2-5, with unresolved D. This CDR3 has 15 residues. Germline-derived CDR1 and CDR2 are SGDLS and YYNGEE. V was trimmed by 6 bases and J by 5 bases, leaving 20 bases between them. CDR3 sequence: CASNPGGLLWETQYF. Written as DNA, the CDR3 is TGTGCCAGCAACCCAGGTGGTTTATTGTGGGAGACCCAGTACTTC.

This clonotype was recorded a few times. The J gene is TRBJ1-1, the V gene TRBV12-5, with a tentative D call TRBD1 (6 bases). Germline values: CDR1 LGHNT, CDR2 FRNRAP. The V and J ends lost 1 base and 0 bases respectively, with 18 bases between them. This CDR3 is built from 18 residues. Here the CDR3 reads CASGLGPTQGFVNTEAFF. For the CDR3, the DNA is TGTGCTAGTGGTTTGGGACCCACACAGGGTTTTGTGAACACTGAAGCTTTCTTT.

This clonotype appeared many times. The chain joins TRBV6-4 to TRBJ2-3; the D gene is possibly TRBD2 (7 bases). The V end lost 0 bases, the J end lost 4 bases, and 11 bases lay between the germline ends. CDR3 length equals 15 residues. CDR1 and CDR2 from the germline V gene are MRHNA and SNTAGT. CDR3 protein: CASSDSAGAADTQYF. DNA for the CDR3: TGTGCCAGCAGTGACTCGGCGGGGGCGGCAGATACGCAGTATTTT.

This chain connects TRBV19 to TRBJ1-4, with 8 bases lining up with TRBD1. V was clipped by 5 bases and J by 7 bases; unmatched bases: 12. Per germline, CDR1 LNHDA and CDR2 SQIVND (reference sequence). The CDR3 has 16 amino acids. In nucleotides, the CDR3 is TGTGCCAGTAGTGACGGCGACAGGGGTGAAGGTGAAAAACTGTTTTTT. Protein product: CASSDGDRGEGEKLFF. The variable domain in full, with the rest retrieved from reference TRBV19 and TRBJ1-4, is DGGITQSPKYLFRKEGQNVTLSCEQNLNHDAMYWYRQDPGQGLRLIYYSQIVNDFQKGDIAEGYSVSREKKESFPLTVTSAQKNPTAFYLCASSDGDRGEGEKLFFGSGTQLSVL.

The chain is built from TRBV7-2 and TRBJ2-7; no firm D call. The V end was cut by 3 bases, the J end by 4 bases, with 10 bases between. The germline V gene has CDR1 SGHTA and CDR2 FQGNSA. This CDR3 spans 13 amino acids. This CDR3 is CASSFWQSYEQYF. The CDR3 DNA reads TGTGCCAGCAGCTTTTGGCAGTCTTACGAGCAGTACTTC.

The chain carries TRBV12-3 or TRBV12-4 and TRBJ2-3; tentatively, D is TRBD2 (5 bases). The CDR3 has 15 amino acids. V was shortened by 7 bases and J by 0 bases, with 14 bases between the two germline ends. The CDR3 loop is CASTSQPYSTDTQYF. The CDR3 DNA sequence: TGTGCCAGCACTAGCCAGCCATATAGCACAGATACGCAGTATTTT.

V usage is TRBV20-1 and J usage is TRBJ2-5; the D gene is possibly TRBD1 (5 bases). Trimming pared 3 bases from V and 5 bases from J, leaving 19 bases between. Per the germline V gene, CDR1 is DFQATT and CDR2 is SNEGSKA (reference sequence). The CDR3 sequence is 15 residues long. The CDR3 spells CSARSPGRGRETQYF. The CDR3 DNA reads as TGCAGTGCTAGGTCTCCGGGTAGGGGCAGGGAGACCCAGTACTTC.

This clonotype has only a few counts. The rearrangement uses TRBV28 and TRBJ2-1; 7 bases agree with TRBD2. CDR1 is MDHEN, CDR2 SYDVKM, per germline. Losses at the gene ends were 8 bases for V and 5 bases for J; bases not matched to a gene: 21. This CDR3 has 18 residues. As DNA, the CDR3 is TGTGCCAGCCTCCTGTCGGACCCCACTAGCGCACCTAACAATGAGCAGTTCTTC. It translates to CASLLSDPTSAPNNEQFF. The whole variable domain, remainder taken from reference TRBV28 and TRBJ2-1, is DVKVTQSSRYLVKRTGEKVFLECVQDMDHENMFWYRQDPGLGLRLIYFSYDVKMKEKGDIPEGYSVSREKKERFSLILESASTNQTSMYLCASLLSDPTSAPNNEQFFGPGTRLTVL.

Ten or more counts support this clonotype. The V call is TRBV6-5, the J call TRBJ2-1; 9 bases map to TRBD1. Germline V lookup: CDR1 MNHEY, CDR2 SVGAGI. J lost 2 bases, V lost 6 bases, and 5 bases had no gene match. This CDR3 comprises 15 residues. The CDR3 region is CASRRDRVTYNEQFF. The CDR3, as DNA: TGTGCCAGCAGACGGGACAGGGTAACCTACAATGAGCAGTTCTTC.

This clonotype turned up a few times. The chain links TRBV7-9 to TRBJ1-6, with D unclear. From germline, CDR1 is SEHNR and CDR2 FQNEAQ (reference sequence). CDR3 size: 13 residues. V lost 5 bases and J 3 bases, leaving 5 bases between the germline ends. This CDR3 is CASSLSYNSPLHF. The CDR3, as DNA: TGTGCCAGCAGCCTCAGCTATAATTCACCCCTCCACTTT. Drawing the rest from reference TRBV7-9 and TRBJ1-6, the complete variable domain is DTGVSQNPRHKITKRGQNVTFRCDPISEHNRLYWYRQTLGQGPEFLTYFQNEAQLEKSRLLSDRFSAERPKGSFSTLEIQRTEQGDSAMYLCASSLSYNSPLHFGNGTRLTVT.

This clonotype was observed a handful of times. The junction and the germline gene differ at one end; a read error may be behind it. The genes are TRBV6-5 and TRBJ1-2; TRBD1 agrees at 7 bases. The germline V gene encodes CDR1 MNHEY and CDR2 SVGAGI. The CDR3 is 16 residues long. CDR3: CASSYDAPGGDSWFSF. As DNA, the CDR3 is TGTGCCAGCAGTTACGACGCCCCAGGGGGGGACAGTTGGTTCTCATTC.

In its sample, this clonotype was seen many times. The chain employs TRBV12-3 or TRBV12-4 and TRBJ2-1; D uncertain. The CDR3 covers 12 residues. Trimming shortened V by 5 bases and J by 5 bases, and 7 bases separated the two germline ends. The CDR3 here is CASSDDNNEQFF. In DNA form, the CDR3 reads TGTGCCAGCAGTGATGACAACAATGAGCAGTTCTTC.

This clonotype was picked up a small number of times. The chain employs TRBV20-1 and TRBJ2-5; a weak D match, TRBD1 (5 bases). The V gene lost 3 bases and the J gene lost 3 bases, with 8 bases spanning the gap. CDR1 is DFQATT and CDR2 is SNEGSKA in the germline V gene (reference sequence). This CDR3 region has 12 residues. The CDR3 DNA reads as TGCAGTGCTAGGCTCAGGGAAGAGACCCAGTACTTC. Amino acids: CSARLREETQYF.

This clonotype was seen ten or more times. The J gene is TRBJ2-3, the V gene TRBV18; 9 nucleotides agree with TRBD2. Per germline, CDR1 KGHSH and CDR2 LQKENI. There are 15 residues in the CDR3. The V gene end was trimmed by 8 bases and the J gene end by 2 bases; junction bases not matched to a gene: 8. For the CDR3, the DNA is TGTGCCAGCGCGCAGGAGCGGGGGGCCACAGATACGCAGTATTTT. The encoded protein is CASAQERGATDTQYF.

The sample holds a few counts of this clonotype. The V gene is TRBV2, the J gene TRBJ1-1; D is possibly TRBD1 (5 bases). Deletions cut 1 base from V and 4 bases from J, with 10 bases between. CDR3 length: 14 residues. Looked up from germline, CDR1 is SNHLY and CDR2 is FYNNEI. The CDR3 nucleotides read TGTGCCAGCAGTGAAGTCGCGGGGCCCACTGAAGCTTTCTTT. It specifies CASSEVAGPTEAFF.

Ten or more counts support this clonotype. The CDR3 DNA follows: TGTGCCAGCGCTAGCGGGGGCACAGATACGCAGTATTTT. Its protein is CASASGGTDTQYF. The V call is TRBV7-7, the J call TRBJ2-3, with 9 bases matching TRBD2. The CDR3 covers 13 residues. Germline V gene sequence: CDR1 SSHAT, CDR2 FNYEAQ (reference sequence). V was pared by 8 bases and J by 1 base, with 1 base of the junction left unmatched.

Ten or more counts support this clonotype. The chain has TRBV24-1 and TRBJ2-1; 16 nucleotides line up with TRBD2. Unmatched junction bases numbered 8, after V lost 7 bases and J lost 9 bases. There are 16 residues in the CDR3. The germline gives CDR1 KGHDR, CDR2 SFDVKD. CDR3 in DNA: TGTGCCACCAGCTCCGGGACTAGCGGGGGGGCCCGTGAGCAGTTCTTC. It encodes CATSSGTSGGAREQFF.

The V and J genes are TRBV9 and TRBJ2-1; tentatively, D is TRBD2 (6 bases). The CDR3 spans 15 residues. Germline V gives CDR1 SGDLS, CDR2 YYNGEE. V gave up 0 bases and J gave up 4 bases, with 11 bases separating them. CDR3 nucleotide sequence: TGTGCCAGCAGCGTAGGAATAGCGGAGTACAATGAGCAGTTCTTC. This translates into CASSVGIAEYNEQFF.

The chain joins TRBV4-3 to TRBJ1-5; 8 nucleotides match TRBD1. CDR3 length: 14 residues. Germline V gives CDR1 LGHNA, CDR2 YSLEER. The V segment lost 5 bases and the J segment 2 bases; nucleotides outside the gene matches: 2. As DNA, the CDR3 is TGCGCCAGCAGCATGGGACAGGGCAATCAGCCCCAGCATTTT. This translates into CASSMGQGNQPQHF.